This is a list of T cell receptor beta chains from one sample in a study of tumor-infiltrating lymphocytes in primary liver carcinoma. Via MiXCR, TCRdb re-called the multiplex PCR reads, giving one row per CDR3 protein. The top ten clones hold about 6.5% of a sample with approximately 330,000 distinct CDR3 sequences, approximately 65% of them seen once. The sequenced sample was peripheral blood. The receptors were sampled from a man aged 35-49 years with primary liver carcinoma and hepatitis B virus infection. Both conserved end residues are part of each CDR3. Fields, in order: V gene, clone size, D gene, J gene, CDR3 DNA, CDR3 protein. D genes are given only for firm matches. A clone size is listed for some rows: how often the clone was seen (once, few, many), or a class if it is expanded.

v_gene: TRBV20-1
abundance: NA
d_gene: NA
j_gene: TRBJ1-5
CDR3nt: TGCAGTGCTAGCTTAGGGAATCAGCCCCAGCATTTT
CDR3aa: CSASLGNQPQHF

v_gene: TRBV11-2
abundance: NA
d_gene: NA
j_gene: TRBJ1-3
CDR3nt: TGTGCCAGCAGCTCCAGGGAGATTGGTGGAGACACCATATATTTT
CDR3aa: CASSSREIGGDTIYF

v_gene: TRBV12-3/TRBV12-4
abundance: many
d_gene: NA
j_gene: TRBJ1-5
CDR3nt: TGTGCCAGCAGTCGCCCGGGGCAGCCCCAGCATTTT
CDR3aa: CASSRPGQPQHF

v_gene: TRBV11-2
abundance: NA
d_gene: NA
j_gene: TRBJ2-7
CDR3nt: TGTGACAACAGGTCCGGACTGGGCTCCTACGAGCAGTACTTC
CDR3aa: CDNRSGLGSYEQYF

v_gene: TRBV5-6
abundance: few
d_gene: TRBD2
j_gene: TRBJ2-7
CDR3nt: TGTGCCAGCAGCTTGTTTCTAGCGGGAGTTTACGAGCAGTACTTC
CDR3aa: CASSLFLAGVYEQYF

v_gene: TRBV6-1
abundance: NA
d_gene: TRBD2
j_gene: TRBJ2-4
CDR3nt: TGTACCAGCAGTGTGAGACTAGCGGGAGCGGGGGCTAAAAACATTCAGTACTTC
CDR3aa: CTSSVRLAGAGAKNIQYF

v_gene: TRBV4-3
abundance: many
d_gene: TRBD1
j_gene: TRBJ1-1
CDR3nt: TGCGCCAGCAGCCCGGGACAGGCGAACACTGAAGCTTTCTTT
CDR3aa: CASSPGQANTEAFF

v_gene: TRBV28
abundance: few
d_gene: NA
j_gene: TRBJ2-7
CDR3nt: TGTGCCAGCAGTTCCAGTATTAGGGAGCAGTACTTC
CDR3aa: CASSSSIREQYF

v_gene: TRBV11-2
abundance: NA
d_gene: NA
j_gene: TRBJ2-5
CDR3nt: TGTACCAGCAGCTTAGATCGTGTTTTCGGGACCCAGTACTTC
CDR3aa: CTSSLDRVFGTQYF

v_gene: TRBV30
abundance: NA
d_gene: NA
j_gene: TRBJ2-1
CDR3nt: TGTGCCTCAACCCTGGGGAATGAGCAGTTCTTC
CDR3aa: CASTLGNEQFF

v_gene: TRBV6-5
abundance: many
d_gene: NA
j_gene: TRBJ1-5
CDR3nt: TGTGCCACCCGGGCAGGTTACAATCAGCCCCAGCATTTT
CDR3aa: CATRAGYNQPQHF

v_gene: TRBV11-2
abundance: NA
d_gene: NA
j_gene: TRBJ2-7
CDR3nt: TGTGCCTGCAGGCCCGTCCTGTCCTACGAGCAGTACTTC
CDR3aa: CACRPVLSYEQYF